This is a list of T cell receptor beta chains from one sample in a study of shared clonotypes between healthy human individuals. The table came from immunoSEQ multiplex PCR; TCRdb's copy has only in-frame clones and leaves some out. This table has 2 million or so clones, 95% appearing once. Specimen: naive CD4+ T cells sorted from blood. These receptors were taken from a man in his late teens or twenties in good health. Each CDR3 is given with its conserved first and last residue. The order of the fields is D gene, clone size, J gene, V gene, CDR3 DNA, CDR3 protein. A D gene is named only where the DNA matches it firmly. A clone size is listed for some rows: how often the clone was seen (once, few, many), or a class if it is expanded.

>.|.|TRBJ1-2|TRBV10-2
TGCGCCAGCAGCCCAACAGGGCTGAACTATGGCTACACCTTC
CASSPTGLNYGYTF
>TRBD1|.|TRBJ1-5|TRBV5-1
TGCGCCAGCAGCATGGGGGACAGTCGTGAGCCCCAGCATTTT
CASSMGDSREPQHF
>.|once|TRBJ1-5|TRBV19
TGTGCCAGTAGTGTTCAGGGTGACAATCAGCCCCAGCATTTT
CASSVQGDNQPQHF
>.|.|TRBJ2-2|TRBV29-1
TGCAGCGTCGTGGGACGGGACACCGGGGAGCTGTTTTTT
CSVVGRDTGELFF
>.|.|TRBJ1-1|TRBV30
TGTGCCTGGCATGGCCCAGGCTGGAACACTGAAGCTTTCTTT
CAWHGPGWNTEAFF
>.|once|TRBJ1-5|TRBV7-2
TGTGCCAGCAGCTTAGACCCCGGCCAGCCCCAGCATTTT
CASSLDPGQPQHF
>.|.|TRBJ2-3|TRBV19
TGTGCCAGTAGTATCAGCTTTTACACAGATACGCAGTATTTT
CASSISFYTDTQYF
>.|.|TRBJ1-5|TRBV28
TGTGCCAGCAGAAGCGACAGTTATAGCAATCAGCCCCAGCATTTT
CASRSDSYSNQPQHF
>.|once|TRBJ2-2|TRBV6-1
TGTGCCAGCAGTTCCAGCGGCGTCCCCGGGGAGCTGTTTTTT
CASSSSGVPGELFF
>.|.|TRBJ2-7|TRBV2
TGTGCCAGCAGATTTATGGAACTCTACGAGCAGTACTTC
CASRFMELYEQYF
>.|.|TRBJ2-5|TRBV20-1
TGCAGTGCTAACCGGCAAGAGACCCAGTACTTC
CSANRQETQYF
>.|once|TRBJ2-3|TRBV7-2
TGTGCCAGCAGCTTAATTCGCACAGATACGCAGTATTTT
CASSLIRTDTQYF
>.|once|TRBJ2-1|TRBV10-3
TGTGCCATCAGTGAGTCGGGACTCGCGGCCTACAATGAGCAGTTCTTC
CAISESGLAAYNEQFF
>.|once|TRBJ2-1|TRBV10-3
TGTGCCATCAGCCCGGTACCCTACAATGAGCAGTTCTTC
CAISPVPYNEQFF
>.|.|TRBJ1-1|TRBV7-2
TGTGCCAGCAGCCCCCGGGGGCTTGAAGCTTTCTTT
CASSPRGLEAFF
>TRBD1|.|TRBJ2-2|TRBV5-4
TGTGCCAGCAGCTGGGGACAGGGACCCAACACCGGGGAGCTGTTTTTT
CASSWGQGPNTGELFF
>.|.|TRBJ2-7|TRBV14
TGTGCCAGCAGCCAAGCAAGTGAGCAGTACTTC
CASSQASEQYF
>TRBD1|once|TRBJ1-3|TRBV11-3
TGTGCCAGCAGCCTAGAAAAGGGGACAGTTCCCGGAAACACCATATATTTT
CASSLEKGTVPGNTIYF
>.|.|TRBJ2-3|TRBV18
TGTGCCAGCTCACCGGGGGCAGGGGACACAGATACGCAGTATTTT
CASSPGAGDTDTQYF
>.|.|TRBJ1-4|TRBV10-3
TGTGCCATCAGTGCGGCAACTAATGAAAAACTGTTTTTT
CAISAATNEKLFF
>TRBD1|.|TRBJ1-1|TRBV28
TGTGCCAGCAGTTCAGTGCCGGGACAGGGGAACACTGAAGCTTTCTTT
CASSSVPGQGNTEAFF
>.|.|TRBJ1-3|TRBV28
TGTGCCAGCAGGAGGAGGGGCTCTGGAAACACCATATATTTT
CASRRRGSGNTIYF
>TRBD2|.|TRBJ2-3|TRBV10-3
TGTGCCATCAGCCAAACTAGCGGAATCACAGATACGCAGTATTTT
CAISQTSGITDTQYF
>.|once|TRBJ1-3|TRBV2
TGTGCCAGCAGTGAACTTCCCGTCGGGACCGCTGGAAACACCATATATTTT
CASSELPVGTAGNTIYF
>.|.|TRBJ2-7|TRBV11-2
TGTGCCAGCAGCTTAGATTGGCGCAGTCTCTACGAGCAGTACTTC
CASSLDWRSLYEQYF
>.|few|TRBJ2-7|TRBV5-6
TGTGCCAGCAGCTCCGCTCTCCCCCACGAGCAGTACTTC
CASSSALPHEQYF
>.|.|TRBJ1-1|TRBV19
TGTGCCAGTAGTATAAGGGGAATCTACACTGAAGCTTTCTTT
CASSIRGIYTEAFF
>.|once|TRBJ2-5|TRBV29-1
TGCAGCGTTGTTAGGGATTTAGAGACCCAGTACTTC
CSVVRDLETQYF
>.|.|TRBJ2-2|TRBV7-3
TGTGCCAGCAGCTTAAGCCGTCTCGAGCTCGGGGAGCTGTTTTTT
CASSLSRLELGELFF
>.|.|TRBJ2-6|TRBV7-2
TGTGCCAGCAGCTTAGCCTACGACGGGGCCAACGTCCTGACTTTC
CASSLAYDGANVLTF
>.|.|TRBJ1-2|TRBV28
TGTGCCAGCAAGCTCAGGGGTTTCTATGGCTACACCTTC
CASKLRGFYGYTF
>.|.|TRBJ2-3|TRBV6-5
TGTGCCAGCAGGAATAGCGGTTACACAGATACGCAGTATTTT
CASRNSGYTDTQYF
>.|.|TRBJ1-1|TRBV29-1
TGCAGCGTGGAGACTTCGACGCGGCTTTGGTTT
CSVETSTRLWF
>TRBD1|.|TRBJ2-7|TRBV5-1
TGCGCCAGCAGCTTAGGTGGGACAGGACCCTACGAGCAGTACTTC
CASSLGGTGPYEQYF
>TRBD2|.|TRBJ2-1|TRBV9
TGTGCCAGCAGCCCCCAGCTAGGGGCTAGCGGGGGCAATGAGCAGTTCTTC
CASSPQLGASGGNEQFF
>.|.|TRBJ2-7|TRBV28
TGTGCCAGCAGTTTTGGGTCAGCCGTGGGCGAGCAGTACTTC
CASSFGSAVGEQYF
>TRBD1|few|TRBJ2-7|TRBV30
TGTGCCTGGAGCCCTAAGACAGGGCGGACTGACGAGCAGTACTTC
CAWSPKTGRTDEQYF
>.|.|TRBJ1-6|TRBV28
TGTGCCAGCAGTAACGGCAAGTTTGGCTATAATTCACCCCTCCACTTT
CASSNGKFGYNSPLHF
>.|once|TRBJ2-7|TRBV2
TGTGCCAGCAGTGAACAGGTGTTCTACGAGCAGTACTTC
CASSEQVFYEQYF
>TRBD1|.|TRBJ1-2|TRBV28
TGTGCCAGCGGGGACAGAGCTAACTATGGCTACACCTTC
CASGDRANYGYTF
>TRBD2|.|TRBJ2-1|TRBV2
TGTGCCAGCAGTGAAAGAGGACTAGCGGGAGTTGGGTCCTACAATGAGCAGTTCTTC
CASSERGLAGVGSYNEQFF
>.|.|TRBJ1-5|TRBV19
TGTGCCAGTAGCCCACTCGACAGGTACCATCAGCCCCAGCATTTT
CASSPLDRYHQPQHF
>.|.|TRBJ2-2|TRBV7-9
TGTGCCAGCAGCGTCGACCGGTGGACGAACACCGGGGAGCTGTTTTTT
CASSVDRWTNTGELFF
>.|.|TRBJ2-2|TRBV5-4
TGTGCCAGCAGCTTTGGACGGAACACCGGGGAGCTGTTTTTT
CASSFGRNTGELFF
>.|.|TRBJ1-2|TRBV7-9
TGTGCCAGCAGCCCCACCCCGTACCCAGGCTATGGCTACACCTTC
CASSPTPYPGYGYTF
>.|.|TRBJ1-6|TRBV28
TGTGCCAGCAGTCGAACCCCGGGGGCCCTCCACTTT
CASSRTPGALHF
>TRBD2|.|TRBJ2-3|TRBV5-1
TGCGCCAGCAGCCCGCGGACTAGCGGGAGTCACGCAGATACGCAGTATTTT
CASSPRTSGSHADTQYF
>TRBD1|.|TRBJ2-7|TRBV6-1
TGTGCCAGCACTTCGGACAGGGGATACGAGCAGTACTTC
CASTSDRGYEQYF
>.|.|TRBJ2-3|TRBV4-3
TGCGCCAGCAGCTTAGAACAGGGCACAGATACGCAGTATTTT
CASSLEQGTDTQYF
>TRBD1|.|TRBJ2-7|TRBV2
TGTGCCGGGGGAATCGACAGGGCGCCTGGCGAGCAGTACTTC
CAGGIDRAPGEQYF
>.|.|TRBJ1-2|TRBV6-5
TGTGCCAGCAGTTACTCGACAGTCACCTCCTATGGCTACACCTTC
CASSYSTVTSYGYTF
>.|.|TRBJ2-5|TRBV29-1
TGCAGCGTTGAAGAGTTAGAAGAGACCCAGTACTTC
CSVEELEETQYF
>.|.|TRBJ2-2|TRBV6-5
TGTGCCAGCAGTCAGGTTGTCGGGGAGCTGTTTTTT
CASSQVVGELFF